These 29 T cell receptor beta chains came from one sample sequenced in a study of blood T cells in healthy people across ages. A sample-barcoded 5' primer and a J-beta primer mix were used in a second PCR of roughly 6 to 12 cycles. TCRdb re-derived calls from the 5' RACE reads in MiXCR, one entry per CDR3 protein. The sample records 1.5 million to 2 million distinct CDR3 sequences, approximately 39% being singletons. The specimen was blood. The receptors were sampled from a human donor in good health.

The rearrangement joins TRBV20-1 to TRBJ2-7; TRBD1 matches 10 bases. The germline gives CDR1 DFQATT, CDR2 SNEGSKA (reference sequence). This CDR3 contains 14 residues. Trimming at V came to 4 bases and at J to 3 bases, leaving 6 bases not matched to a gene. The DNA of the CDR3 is TGCAGTGCTACCTGGGACAGGGGCGGCTACGAGCAGTACTTC. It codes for CSATWDRGGYEQYF.

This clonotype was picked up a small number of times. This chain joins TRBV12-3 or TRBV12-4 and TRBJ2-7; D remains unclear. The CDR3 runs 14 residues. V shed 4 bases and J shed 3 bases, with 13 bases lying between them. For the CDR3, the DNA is TGTGCCAGCAGTTGGGCAGACGCATTCTACGAGCAGTACTTC. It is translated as CASSWADAFYEQYF.

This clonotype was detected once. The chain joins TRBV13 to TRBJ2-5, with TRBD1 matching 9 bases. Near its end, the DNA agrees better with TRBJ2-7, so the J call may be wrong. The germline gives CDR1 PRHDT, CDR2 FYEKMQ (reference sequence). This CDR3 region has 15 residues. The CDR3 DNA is TGTGCCAGCAGCCCCCTGGGGACAGGGAAATACGAGCAGTACTTC. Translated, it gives CASSPLGTGKYEQYF.

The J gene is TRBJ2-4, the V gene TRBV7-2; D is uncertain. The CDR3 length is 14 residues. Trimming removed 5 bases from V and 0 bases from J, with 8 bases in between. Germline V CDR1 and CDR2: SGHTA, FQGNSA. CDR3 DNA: TGTGCCAGCAGCCCGACGGTAGCCAAAAACATTCAGTACTTC. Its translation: CASSPTVAKNIQYF.

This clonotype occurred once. The CDR3: CASSLRAGQGGTEAFF. The CDR3 DNA sequence: TGTGCCAGCAGCTTAAGGGCAGGACAGGGTGGGACTGAAGCTTTCTTT. The gene calls are TRBV7-3 and TRBJ1-1, with TRBD1 identical over 8 bases. From germline, CDR1 is SGHTA and CDR2 FQGTGA. V trimming: 1 base; J trimming: 5 bases; junction bases outside the gene matches: 9. This CDR3 is built from 16 residues.

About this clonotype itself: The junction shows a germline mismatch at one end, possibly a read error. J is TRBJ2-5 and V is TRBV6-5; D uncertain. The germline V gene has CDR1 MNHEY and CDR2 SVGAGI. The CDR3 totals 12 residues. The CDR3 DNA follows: TGTGCCGGCAGTTCCCCGTTTCTGGACCAGTACTTC. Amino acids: CAGSSPFLDQYF.

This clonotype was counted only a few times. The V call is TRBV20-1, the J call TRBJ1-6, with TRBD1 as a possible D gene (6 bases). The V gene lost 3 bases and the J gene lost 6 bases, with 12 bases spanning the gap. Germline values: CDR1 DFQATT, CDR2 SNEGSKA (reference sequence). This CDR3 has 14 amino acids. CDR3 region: CSASETGGNSPLHF. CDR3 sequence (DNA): TGCAGTGCTAGCGAGACAGGAGGTAATTCACCCCTCCACTTT.

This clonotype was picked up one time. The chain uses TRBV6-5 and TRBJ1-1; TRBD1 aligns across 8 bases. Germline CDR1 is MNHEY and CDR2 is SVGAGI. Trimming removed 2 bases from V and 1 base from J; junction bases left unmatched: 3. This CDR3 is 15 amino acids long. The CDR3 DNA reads TGTGCCAGCAGTTACCCCCAGGGGGCGAACACTGAAGCTTTCTTT. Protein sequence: CASSYPQGANTEAFF.

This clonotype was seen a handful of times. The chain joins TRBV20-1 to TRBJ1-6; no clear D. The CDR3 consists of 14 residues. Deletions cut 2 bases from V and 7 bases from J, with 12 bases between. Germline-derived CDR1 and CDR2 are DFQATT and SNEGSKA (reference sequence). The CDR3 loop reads CSARSLVANSPLHF. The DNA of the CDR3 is TGCAGTGCTAGATCCCTCGTAGCAAATTCACCCCTCCACTTT.

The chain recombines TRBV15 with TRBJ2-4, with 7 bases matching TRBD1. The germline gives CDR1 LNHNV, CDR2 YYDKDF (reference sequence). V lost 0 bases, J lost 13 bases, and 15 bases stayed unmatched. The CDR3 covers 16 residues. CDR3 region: CATSREPGQSSYGQYF. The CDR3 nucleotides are TGTGCCACCAGCAGAGAACCGGGACAGAGCTCCTACGGGCAGTACTTC. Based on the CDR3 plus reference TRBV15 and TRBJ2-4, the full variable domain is DAMVIQNPRYQVTQFGKPVTLSCSQTLNHNVMYWYQQKSSQAPKLLFHYYDKDFNNEADTPDNFQSRRPNTSFCFLDIRSPGLGDTAMYLCATSREPGQSSYGQYFGAGTRLSVL.

The CDR3 reads CASSLRVHYGYTF. The CDR3, as DNA: TGTGCCAGCAGTCTCAGGGTTCACTATGGCTACACCTTC. This chain joins TRBV5-8 and TRBJ1-2; tentatively, D is TRBD1 (5 bases). The germline V gene encodes CDR1 SGHTS and CDR2 YDEGEE. V gave up 5 bases and J gave up 3 bases, with 11 bases separating them. The CDR3 length is 13 residues.

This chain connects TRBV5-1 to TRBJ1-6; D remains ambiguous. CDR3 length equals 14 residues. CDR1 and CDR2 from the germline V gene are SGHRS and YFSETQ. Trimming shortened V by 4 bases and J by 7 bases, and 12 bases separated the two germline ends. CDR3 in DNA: TGCGCCAGCAGCGAGATAGGCCGGAATTCACCCCTCCACTTT. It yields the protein CASSEIGRNSPLHF.

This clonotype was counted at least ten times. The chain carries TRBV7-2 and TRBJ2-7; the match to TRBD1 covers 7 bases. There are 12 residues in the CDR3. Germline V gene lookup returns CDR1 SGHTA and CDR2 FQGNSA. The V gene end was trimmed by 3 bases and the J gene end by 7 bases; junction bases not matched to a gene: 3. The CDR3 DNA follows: TGTGCCAGCAGCTTGTCGACAGGGGAGCAGTACTTC. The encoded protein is CASSLSTGEQYF. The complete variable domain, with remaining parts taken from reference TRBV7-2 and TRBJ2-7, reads GAGVSQSPSNKVTEKGKDVELRCDPISGHTALYWYRQSLGQGLEFLIYFQGNSAPDKSGLPSDRFSAERTGGSVSTLTIQRTQQEDSAVYLCASSLSTGEQYFGPGTRLTVT.

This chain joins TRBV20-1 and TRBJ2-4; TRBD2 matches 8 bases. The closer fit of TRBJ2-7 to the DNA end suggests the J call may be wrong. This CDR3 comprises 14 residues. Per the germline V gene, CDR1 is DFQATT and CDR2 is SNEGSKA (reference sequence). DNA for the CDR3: TGCAGTGCGGTAGGGCTAGCGGGTAGTATCGAGCAGTACTTC. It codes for CSAVGLAGSIEQYF.

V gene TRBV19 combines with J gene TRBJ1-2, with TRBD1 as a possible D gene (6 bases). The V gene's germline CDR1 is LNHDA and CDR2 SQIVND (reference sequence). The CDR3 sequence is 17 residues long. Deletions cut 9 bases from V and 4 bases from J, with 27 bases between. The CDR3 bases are TGTGCCAGCCTAGGGACCAGGGGAAGGACTCTAGGCTATGGCTACACCTTC. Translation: CASLGTRGRTLGYGYTF.

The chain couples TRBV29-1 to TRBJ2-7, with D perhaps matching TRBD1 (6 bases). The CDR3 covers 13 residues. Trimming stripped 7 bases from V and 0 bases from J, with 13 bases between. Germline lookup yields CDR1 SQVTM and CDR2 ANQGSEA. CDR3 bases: TGCAGCGCTGGGACATGGGACTCCTACGAGCAGTACTTC. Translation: CSAGTWDSYEQYF.

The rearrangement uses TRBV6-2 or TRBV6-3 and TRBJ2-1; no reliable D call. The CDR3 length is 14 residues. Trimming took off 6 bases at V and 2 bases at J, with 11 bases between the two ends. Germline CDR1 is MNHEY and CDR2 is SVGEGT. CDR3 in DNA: TGTGCCAGCAGCCACCCCCAGGCCTACAATGAGCAGTTCTTC. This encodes CASSHPQAYNEQFF.

CDR3 loop: CASSSGDRVNIQYF. CDR3 in DNA: TGTGCCAGCAGCTCTGGGGACAGGGTAAACATTCAGTACTTC. The J gene is TRBJ2-7, the V gene TRBV7-8, with TRBD1 matching over 9 bases. The DNA end is more similar to TRBJ2-4, so the J call may be wrong. The CDR3 has 14 amino acids. Germline CDR1 and CDR2: SGHVS and FQNEAQ.

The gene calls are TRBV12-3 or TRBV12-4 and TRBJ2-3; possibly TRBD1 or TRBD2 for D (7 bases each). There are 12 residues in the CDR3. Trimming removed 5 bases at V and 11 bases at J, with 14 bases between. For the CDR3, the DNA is TGTGCCAGCAGTCAGGGGGGGGGAGGGCAGTATTTT. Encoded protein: CASSQGGGGQYF.

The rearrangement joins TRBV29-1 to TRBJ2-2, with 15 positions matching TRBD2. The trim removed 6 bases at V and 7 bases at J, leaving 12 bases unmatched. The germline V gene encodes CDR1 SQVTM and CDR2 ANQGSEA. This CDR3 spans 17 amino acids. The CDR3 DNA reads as TGCAGCGTGGCCACTGGGACTAGCGGGGGGCGGGGCGGGGAGCTGTTTTTT. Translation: CSVATGTSGGRGGELFF.

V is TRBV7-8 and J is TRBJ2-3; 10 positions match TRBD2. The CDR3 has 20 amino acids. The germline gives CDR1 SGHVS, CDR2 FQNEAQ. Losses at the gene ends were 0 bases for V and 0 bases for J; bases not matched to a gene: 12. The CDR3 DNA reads TGTGCCAGCAGCTTAGCTAGCGGGGGGTTTCGAACTCTTAGCACAGATACGCAGTATTTT. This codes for CASSLASGGFRTLSTDTQYF.

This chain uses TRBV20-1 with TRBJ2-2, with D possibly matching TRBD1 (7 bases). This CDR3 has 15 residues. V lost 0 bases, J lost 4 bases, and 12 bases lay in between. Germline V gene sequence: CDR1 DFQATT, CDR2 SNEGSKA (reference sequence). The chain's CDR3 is CSARENRGGTGELFF. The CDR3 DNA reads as TGCAGTGCTAGAGAAAACAGGGGAGGCACCGGGGAGCTGTTTTTT.

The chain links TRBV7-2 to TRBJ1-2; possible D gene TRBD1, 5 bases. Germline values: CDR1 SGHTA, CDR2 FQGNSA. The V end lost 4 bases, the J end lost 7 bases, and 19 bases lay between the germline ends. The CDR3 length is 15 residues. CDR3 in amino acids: CASSSRGWGTGGYTF. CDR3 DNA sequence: TGTGCCAGCAGCTCAAGAGGCTGGGGGACTGGTGGCTACACCTTC.

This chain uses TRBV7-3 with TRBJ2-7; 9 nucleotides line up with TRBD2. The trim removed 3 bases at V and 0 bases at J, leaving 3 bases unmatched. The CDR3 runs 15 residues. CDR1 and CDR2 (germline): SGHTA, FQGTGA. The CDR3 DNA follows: TGTGCCAGCAGCTTGGAGCGGGGGGCCTCCTACGAGCAGTACTTC. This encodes CASSLERGASYEQYF. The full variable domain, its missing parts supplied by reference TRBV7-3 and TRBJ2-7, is GAGVSQTPSNKVTEKGKYVELRCDPISGHTALYWYRQSLGQGPEFLIYFQGTGAADDSGLPNDRFFAVRPEGSVSTLKIQRTERGDSAVYLCASSLERGASYEQYFGPGTRLTVT.

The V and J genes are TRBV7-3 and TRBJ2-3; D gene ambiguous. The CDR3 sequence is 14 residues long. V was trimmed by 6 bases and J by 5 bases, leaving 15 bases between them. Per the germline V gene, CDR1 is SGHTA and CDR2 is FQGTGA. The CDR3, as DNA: TGTGCCAGCAGTCCTGCCCGGGCGGTAGATACGCAGTATTTT. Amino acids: CASSPARAVDTQYF.

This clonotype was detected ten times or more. CDR3 in amino acids: CASSSQPTGPTTDTQYF. Written as DNA, the CDR3 is TGCGCCAGCAGCTCACAACCGACAGGGCCCACCACAGATACGCAGTATTTT. This chain joins TRBV5-1 and TRBJ2-3; the match to TRBD1 covers 7 bases. The CDR3 extends over 17 amino acids. CDR1 is SGHRS, CDR2 YFSETQ, per germline. V shed 3 bases and J 2 bases; nucleotides not matched to a gene: 12.

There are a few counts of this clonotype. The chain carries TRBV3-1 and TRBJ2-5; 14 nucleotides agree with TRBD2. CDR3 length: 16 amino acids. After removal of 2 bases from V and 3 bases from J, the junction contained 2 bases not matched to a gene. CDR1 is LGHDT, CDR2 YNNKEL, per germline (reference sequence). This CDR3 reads CASSQPGLAGEETQYF. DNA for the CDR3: TGTGCCAGCAGCCAACCGGGACTAGCGGGGGAAGAGACCCAGTACTTC.

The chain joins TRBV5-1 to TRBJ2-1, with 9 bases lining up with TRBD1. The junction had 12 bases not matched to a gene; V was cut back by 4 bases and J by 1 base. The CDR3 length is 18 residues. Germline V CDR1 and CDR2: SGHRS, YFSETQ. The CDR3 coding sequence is TGCGCCAGCAGCACTGTCCCGGGACAGGGCTCGTCCTACAATGAGCAGTTCTTC. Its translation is CASSTVPGQGSSYNEQFF.

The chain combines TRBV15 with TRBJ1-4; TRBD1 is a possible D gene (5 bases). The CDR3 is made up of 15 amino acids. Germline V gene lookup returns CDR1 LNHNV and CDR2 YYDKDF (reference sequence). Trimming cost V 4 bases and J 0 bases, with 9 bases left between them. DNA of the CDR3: TGTGCCACCAGCAAAGACAGAGCAACTAATGAAAAACTGTTTTTT. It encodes CATSKDRATNEKLFF.